The 31 T cell receptor beta chains presented below share a single source sample, sequenced in a study of T cells in Graves' hyperthyroidism and ophthalmopathy. What was amplified from RNA transcripts were TCR beta CDR3 regions. A first-round RT-PCR of the TCR CDR3 used the HTBI primer set. Each CDR3 protein is one row after TCRdb ran MiXCR on the multiplex PCR reads. This sample has roughly 400,000 distinct CDR3 sequences, with more than 13% found just once. Sequencing was carried out using blood. Receptor source: a man in his fifties with Graves' ophthalmopathy.

This clonotype was seen at least ten times. The V call is TRBV20-1, the J call TRBJ2-1, with TRBD2 identical over 11 bases. V gave up 5 bases and J gave up 9 bases; unmatched junction bases: 9. There are 14 residues in the CDR3. From germline, CDR1 is DFQATT and CDR2 SNEGSKA (reference sequence). Here the CDR3 DNA reads TGCAGTGCTGTAGCGGGAGGGCCAATGTCTGAGCAGTTCTTC. This sequence encodes CSAVAGGPMSEQFF.

This clonotype has ten or more counts. This chain joins TRBV7-2 and TRBJ2-7; D call uncertain. CDR1 is SGHTA, CDR2 FQGNSA, per germline. The CDR3 spans 13 residues. V was cut by 3 bases and J by 4 bases, with 10 bases left in between. CDR3 bases: TGTGCCAGCAGCTTCGTGGCGGATTACGAGCAGTACTTC. Its translation is CASSFVADYEQYF.

The sample holds many counts of this clonotype. This chain connects TRBV3-1 to TRBJ2-7; D remains unclear. The V end lost 5 bases, the J end lost 3 bases, and 11 bases lay between the germline ends. This CDR3 comprises 13 residues. Germline V gene lookup returns CDR1 LGHDT and CDR2 YNNKEL (reference sequence). The CDR3 sequence is CASSSTRRYEQYF. The CDR3 nucleotides read TGTGCCAGCAGCTCAACCAGGCGCTACGAGCAGTACTTC.

The sample holds many counts of this clonotype. This chain joins TRBV10-3 and TRBJ2-1, with 7 positions matching TRBD2. CDR1 and CDR2 (germline): ENHRY, SYGVKD. CDR3 length equals 15 residues. Unmatched junction bases numbered 13, after V lost 8 bases and J lost 6 bases. The DNA for the CDR3 is TGTGCCATCTCCTCTGGAGGGAGGGACTTCAATGAGCAGTTCTTC. Translation gives CAISSGGRDFNEQFF.

This clonotype showed up just a few times. V is TRBV4-1 and J is TRBJ2-1; D possibly corresponds to TRBD1 (5 bases). The CDR3 sequence is 13 residues long. Germline V gene sequence: CDR1 MGHRA, CDR2 YSYEKL. V was cut by 0 bases and J by 8 bases, with 8 bases left in between. The CDR3 reads CASSQDPTDEQFF. The CDR3 DNA reads as TGCGCCAGCAGCCAAGATCCGACAGATGAGCAGTTCTTC.

This clonotype was counted many times. This chain uses TRBV20-1 with TRBJ2-7, with 9 bases matching TRBD2. With 3 bases clipped from V and 3 bases from J, the junction kept 9 bases outside the gene matches. Per the germline V gene, CDR1 is DFQATT and CDR2 is SNEGSKA (reference sequence). The CDR3 runs to 15 residues. The CDR3 region is CSARPRLAVFYEQYF. The CDR3, as DNA: TGCAGTGCTAGGCCTAGACTAGCGGTCTTCTACGAGCAGTACTTC.

This clonotype was seen a handful of times. This rearrangement joins TRBV7-2 to TRBJ2-1; no clear D gene. Germline CDR1 SGHTA, CDR2 FQGNSA. The CDR3 is made up of 14 amino acids. The V gene lost 7 bases and the J gene lost 1 base, with 11 bases spanning the gap. Here the CDR3 DNA reads TGTGCCAGCAAAAGTAGCAGGTCCTACAATGAGCAGTTCTTC. This sequence encodes CASKSSRSYNEQFF.

Concerning this clonotype itself: With a much larger clone just one base away, this may be a read error. This rearrangement joins TRBV24-1 to TRBJ1-5; weak D call: TRBD1 (6 bases). Germline V gene lookup returns CDR1 KGHDR and CDR2 SFDVKD. Trimming took 5 bases from V and 2 from J, leaving 15 bases between them. CDR3 length: 16 amino acids. The CDR3 DNA sequence: TGTGCCACCAGTGGCGCCACAGGGAACCGCAATCAGCCCCAGCATTTT. Translation gives CATSGATGNRNQPQHF.

This clonotype was seen a few times. V is TRBV20-1 and J is TRBJ2-5, with D perhaps matching TRBD2 (6 bases). This CDR3 is 15 amino acids long. V lost 0 bases, J lost 3 bases, and 14 bases lay in between. CDR1 and CDR2 (germline): DFQATT, SNEGSKA (reference sequence). CDR3: CSARDAVGGKETQYF. The DNA of the CDR3 is TGCAGTGCTAGAGATGCGGTTGGCGGGAAAGAGACCCAGTACTTC.

This clonotype was observed at least ten times. The DNA of the CDR3 is TGCAGTGCTAGGCCCGGGACGCCGAAAAGTTCGAAGTACTTC. Its protein product is CSARPGTPKSSKYF. The chain carries TRBV20-1 and TRBJ2-5; D assignment may be TRBD1 or TRBD2 (5 bases each). The CDR3 consists of 14 residues. Trimming pared 3 bases from V and 12 bases from J, leaving 23 bases between. Germline V gene data show CDR1 as DFQATT and CDR2 as SNEGSKA (reference sequence).

This clonotype came up a few times. This chain connects TRBV29-1 to TRBJ2-5; unclear D gene. The CDR3 has 11 residues. V lost 2 bases, J lost 4 bases, and 5 bases lay in between. Germline V CDR1 and CDR2: SQVTM, ANQGSEA. The CDR3 loop is CSVEFGETQYF. In nucleotides, the CDR3 is TGCAGCGTTGAATTTGGAGAGACCCAGTACTTC. Based on the CDR3 plus reference TRBV29-1 and TRBJ2-5, the full variable domain is SAVISQKPSRDICQRGTSLTIQCQVDSQVTMMFWYRQQPGQSLTLIATANQGSEATYESGFVIDKFPISRPNLTFSTLTVSNMSPEDSSIYLCSVEFGETQYFGPGTRLLVL.

This clonotype showed up many times. The chain links TRBV5-1 to TRBJ2-2, with 9 bases fitting TRBD2. The CDR3 sequence is 15 residues long. Germline values: CDR1 SGHRS, CDR2 YFSETQ. The trim removed 0 bases at V and 4 bases at J, leaving 1 base unmatched. In nucleotides, the CDR3 is TGCGCCAGCAGCTTGGGGACTAGCGTCACCGGGGAGCTGTTTTTT. It is translated as CASSLGTSVTGELFF.

In its sample, this clonotype was seen a few times. V is TRBV2 and J is TRBJ2-2; TRBD2 agrees at 13 bases. Germline CDR1 and CDR2: SNHLY and FYNNEI. Losses at the gene ends were 4 bases for V and 5 bases for J; bases not matched to a gene: 4. The CDR3 spans 16 residues. CDR3 sequence reads: CASSGTSGSVTGELFF. CDR3 coding DNA: TGTGCCAGCAGTGGGACTAGCGGGAGCGTAACCGGGGAGCTGTTTTTT.

This rearrangement joins TRBV10-3 to TRBJ2-7, with 10 bases matching TRBD1. The V gene end was trimmed by 6 bases and the J gene end by 2 bases; junction bases not matched to a gene: 4. This CDR3 comprises 14 residues. Germline V gene sequence: CDR1 ENHRY, CDR2 SYGVKD. The CDR3: CAIRSGTGAYEQYF. CDR3 in DNA: TGTGCCATCAGGTCAGGGACAGGGGCCTACGAGCAGTACTTC.

This clonotype was seen ten or more times. This rearrangement joins TRBV30 to TRBJ1-5; TRBD1 aligns across 8 bases. CDR1 is GTSNPN and CDR2 is SVGIG in the germline V gene (reference sequence). This CDR3 has 12 residues. With V trimmed by 5 bases and J by 4 bases, 1 base remained unmatched. CDR3 amino acids: CAWGTGNQPQHF. CDR3 DNA: TGTGCCTGGGGGACAGGTAATCAGCCCCAGCATTTT.

This clonotype was detected many times. The rearrangement links TRBV27 to TRBJ2-3; 11 nucleotides agree with TRBD2. The CDR3 sequence is 22 residues long. With 6 bases clipped from V and 1 base from J, the junction kept 24 bases outside the gene matches. Germline values: CDR1 MNHEY, CDR2 SMNVEV (reference sequence). DNA of the CDR3: TGTGCCAGCAGCAACCAGCTTGGGGACAGGTCCACTAGCGGGAGCCGCACAGATACGCAGTATTTT. The encoded protein is CASSNQLGDRSTSGSRTDTQYF.

This clonotype came up many times. The chain employs TRBV30 and TRBJ2-3; a possible D gene is TRBD2 (5 bases). Per germline, CDR1 GTSNPN and CDR2 SVGIG (reference sequence). The CDR3 totals 11 residues. The V and J ends lost 0 bases and 8 bases respectively, with 6 bases between them. The CDR3 region has the DNA TGTGCCTGGAGTGTACTAGGTACGCAGTATTTT. Encoded protein: CAWSVLGTQYF.

The table lists this clonotype with many counts. The rearrangement uses TRBV18 and TRBJ2-1; D call uncertain. The CDR3 contains 15 residues. Trimming pared 6 bases from V and 2 bases from J, leaving 14 bases between. Germline-derived CDR1 and CDR2 are KGHSH and LQKENI. CDR3 sequence reads: CASSLNPDPYNEQFF. In DNA form, the CDR3 reads TGTGCCAGCTCGCTAAACCCCGACCCCTACAATGAGCAGTTCTTC.

This clonotype has a count of ten or more. V and J are TRBV3-1 and TRBJ2-3; 9 bases fit TRBD2. V was clipped by 1 base and J by 8 bases; unmatched bases: 1. This CDR3 has 13 amino acids. Per the germline V gene, CDR1 is LGHDT and CDR2 is YNNKEL (reference sequence). CDR3 nucleotides: TGTGCCAGCAGCCAAGTTAGCGGGAGTACGCAGTATTTT. Translating it yields CASSQVSGSTQYF.

This clonotype was seen repeatedly, ten times or more. The CDR3: CAWSETDNSPLHF. In DNA, the CDR3 is TGTGCCTGGAGTGAAACAGATAATTCACCCCTCCACTTT. This chain links TRBV30 with TRBJ1-6, with D hard to call. Per germline, CDR1 GTSNPN and CDR2 SVGIG (reference sequence). CDR3 size: 13 residues. V lost 1 base to trimming and J lost 5 bases, with 6 bases between them.

This chain uses TRBV5-1 with TRBJ2-1; a possible D gene is TRBD1 (6 bases). Trimming took off 4 bases at V and 7 bases at J, with 18 bases between the two ends. Germline V CDR1 and CDR2: SGHRS, YFSETQ. The CDR3 runs 15 residues. CDR3 coding DNA: TGCGCCAGCAGCCTACAGGGTAATAAGGGGAATGAGCAGTTCTTC. It yields the protein CASSLQGNKGNEQFF. Filled out from reference TRBV5-1 and TRBJ2-1, the complete variable domain reads KAGVTQTPRYLIKTRGQQVTLSCSPISGHRSVSWYQQTPGQGLQFLFEYFSETQRNKGNFPGRFSGRQFSNSRSEMNVSTLELGDSALYLCASSLQGNKGNEQFFGPGTRLTVL.

This clonotype appeared many times. This chain connects TRBV28 to TRBJ1-1; no reliable D call. The CDR3 length is 12 residues. Germline V lookup: CDR1 MDHEN, CDR2 SYDVKM. Trimming shortened V by 2 bases and J by 5 bases, and 6 bases separated the two germline ends. In DNA, the CDR3 is TGTGCCAGCAGTTTACCAGAGACTGAAGCTTTCTTT. Translating gives CASSLPETEAFF.

V usage is TRBV9 and J usage is TRBJ1-3, with 10 bases matching TRBD1. Trimming took 3 bases from V and 4 from J; bases not matched to a gene: 10. Germline V lookup: CDR1 SGDLS, CDR2 YYNGEE. The CDR3 extends over 17 amino acids. CDR3 protein: CASSATRQGAIGNTIYF. The CDR3 DNA reads TGTGCCAGCAGCGCCACTAGACAGGGGGCTATCGGAAACACCATATATTTT.

This clonotype was found many times. The chain uses TRBV28 and TRBJ2-1; TRBD2 matches 10 bases. The V gene's germline CDR1 is MDHEN and CDR2 SYDVKM. CDR3 size: 14 residues. The ends lost 3 bases at V and 7 bases at J; junction bases unmatched: 3. CDR3 protein: CASSFLTSGNEQFF. Here the CDR3 DNA reads TGTGCCAGCAGTTTCTTGACTAGCGGGAATGAGCAGTTCTTC.

This clonotype was seen ten or more times. This sequence joins TRBV6-6 and TRBJ2-7, with unresolved D. The germline V and J ends were trimmed by 1 base and 6 bases, with 19 bases remaining between them. Germline V gene data show CDR1 as MNHNY and CDR2 as SVGAGI (reference sequence). CDR3 size: 16 residues. CDR3 protein: CASSYFTELRSGEQYF. The DNA of the CDR3 is TGTGCCAGCAGTTACTTTACGGAGCTCAGGTCCGGCGAGCAGTACTTC.

A few counts support this clonotype. The V call is TRBV12-3 or TRBV12-4, the J call TRBJ2-5; TRBD2 agrees at 12 bases. J gave up 2 bases and V 4 bases, and 5 bases lay outside the gene matches. This CDR3 spans 16 amino acids. The CDR3 nucleotides read TGTGCCAGCAGTTCGGCTAGCGGGAGGGTACAAGAGACCCAGTACTTC. This translates into CASSSASGRVQETQYF.

The V call is TRBV6-1, the J call TRBJ1-1; D ambiguous. The CDR3 contains 13 residues. V lost 3 bases and J lost 0, with 5 bases in between. The germline V gene has CDR1 MNHNS and CDR2 SASEGT. The CDR3 is CASSEVLNTEAFF. DNA of the CDR3: TGTGCCAGCAGTGAGGTTTTGAACACTGAAGCTTTCTTT.

This clonotype was counted ten times or more. The gene calls are TRBV7-3 and TRBJ2-1; unclear D gene. CDR1 is SGHTA and CDR2 is FQGTGA in the germline V gene. This CDR3 is built from 13 residues. V dropped 3 bases and J dropped 5 bases, with 8 bases sitting between them. CDR3 in amino acids: CASSLDGDNEQFF. The DNA of the CDR3 is TGTGCCAGCAGCTTGGACGGAGACAATGAGCAGTTCTTC.

This clonotype was seen a few times. The rearrangement uses TRBV7-9 and TRBJ2-6; D is perhaps TRBD1 (6 bases). Germline lookup yields CDR1 SEHNR and CDR2 FQNEAQ (reference sequence). The CDR3 loop spans 15 amino acids. With 2 bases removed from V and 2 bases from J, the gap between germline ends came to 7 bases. CDR3 residues: CASSLWGPGANVLTF. CDR3 in DNA: TGTGCCAGCAGCTTATGGGGGCCTGGGGCCAACGTCCTGACTTTC.

The genes are TRBV25-1 and TRBJ2-7, with D perhaps matching TRBD2 (6 bases). The CDR3 loop spans 16 amino acids. Germline V gene sequence: CDR1 MGHDK, CDR2 SYGVNS. V lost 2 bases to trimming and J lost 6 bases, with 20 bases between them. The CDR3 region has the DNA TGTGCCAGCAGTGAAGGATCCTTATTTGCGGGATCCGAGCAGTACTTC. Translation: CASSEGSLFAGSEQYF.

The V and J genes are TRBV6-1 and TRBJ2-7; TRBD1 matches at 7 bases. V shed 5 bases and J 3 bases; nucleotides not matched to a gene: 7. Germline loops: CDR1 MNHNS, CDR2 SASEGT. The CDR3 has 14 residues. CDR3 protein: CASSTRTGNYEQYF. DNA for the CDR3: TGTGCCAGCAGTACGCGGACAGGCAACTACGAGCAGTACTTC.